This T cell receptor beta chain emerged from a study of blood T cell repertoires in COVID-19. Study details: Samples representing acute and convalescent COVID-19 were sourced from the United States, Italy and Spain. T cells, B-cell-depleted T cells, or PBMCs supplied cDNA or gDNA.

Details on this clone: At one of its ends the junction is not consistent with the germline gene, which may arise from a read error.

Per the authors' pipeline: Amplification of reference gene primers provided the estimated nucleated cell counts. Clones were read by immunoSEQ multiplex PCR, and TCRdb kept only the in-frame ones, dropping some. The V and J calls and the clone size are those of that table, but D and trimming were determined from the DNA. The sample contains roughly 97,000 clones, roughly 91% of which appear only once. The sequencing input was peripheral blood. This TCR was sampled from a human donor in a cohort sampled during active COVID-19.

The CDR3 reads CAWSVRGPTLF. DNA for the CDR3: TGTGCCTGGAGTGTGCGGGGGCCTACGCTCTTC. The chain joins TRBV30 to TRBJ2-1; TRBD2 might be the D (7 bases). CDR3 length equals 11 residues. CDR1 and CDR2 (germline): GTSNPN, SVGIG (reference sequence).